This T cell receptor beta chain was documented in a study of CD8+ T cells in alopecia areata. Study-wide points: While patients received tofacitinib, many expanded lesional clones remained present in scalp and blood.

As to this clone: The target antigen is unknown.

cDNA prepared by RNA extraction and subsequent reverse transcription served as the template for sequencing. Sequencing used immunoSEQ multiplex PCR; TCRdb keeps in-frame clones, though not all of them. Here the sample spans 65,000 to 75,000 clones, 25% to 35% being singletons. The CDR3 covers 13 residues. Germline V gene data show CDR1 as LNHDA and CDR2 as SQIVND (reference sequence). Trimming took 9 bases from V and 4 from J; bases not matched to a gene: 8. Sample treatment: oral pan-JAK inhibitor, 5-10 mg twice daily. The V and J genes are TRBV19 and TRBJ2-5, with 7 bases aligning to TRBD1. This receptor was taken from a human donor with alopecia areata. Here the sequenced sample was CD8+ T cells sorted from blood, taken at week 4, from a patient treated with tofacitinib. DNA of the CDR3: TGTGCCAGCCGCACAGGGGCTGCAGAGACCCAGTACTTC. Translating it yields CASRTGAAETQYF.